The 21 T cell receptor beta chains given below trace back to one sample, sequenced in a study of shared clonotypes between healthy human individuals. Libraries were prepared by immunoSEQ multiplex PCR; TCRdb keeps only in-frame clonotypes and omits some of them. The sample contains some 1 million clones, about 75% of which appear only once. The specimen sequenced was memory CD4+ T cells sorted from blood. This sample's subset: CD45RA-negative fraction. These TCRs come from a man aged 18-30 years in good health.

As concerns this clone: The sample has other DNA sequences that encode this CDR3 too. The chain joins TRBV10-1 to TRBJ2-5; D uncertain. Per germline, CDR1 WNHNN and CDR2 SYGVQD (reference sequence). With 0 bases removed from V and 2 bases from J, the gap between germline ends came to 7 bases. This CDR3 has 14 residues. This CDR3 reads CASSESGAQETQYF. The DNA of the CDR3 is TGCGCCAGCAGTGAGTCGGGCGCTCAAGAGACCCAGTACTTC.

The chain has TRBV30 and TRBJ2-5; D possibly uses TRBD1 or TRBD2 (5 bases each). The CDR3 extends over 13 amino acids. Trimming removed 2 bases at V and 7 bases at J, with 14 bases between. Germline V gives CDR1 GTSNPN, CDR2 SVGIG (reference sequence). The CDR3 loop reads CAWSNSGAGTQYF. The CDR3 nucleotides read TGTGCCTGGAGTAACAGTGGGGCGGGGACCCAGTACTTC. Looking up the rest from reference TRBV30 and TRBJ2-5 gives the full variable domain: SQTIHQWPATLVQPVGSPLSLECTVEGTSNPNLYWYRQAAGRGLQLLFYSVGIGQISSEVPQNLSASRPQDRQFILSSKKLLLSDSGFYLCAWSNSGAGTQYFGPGTRLLVL.

This chain links TRBV2 with TRBJ1-4, with D unclear. The CDR3 sequence is 15 residues long. Trimming took 8 bases from V and 6 from J, leaving 19 bases between them. Germline CDR1 reads SNHLY; CDR2 reads FYNNEI. The CDR3 reads CASRVGSAPDEKLFF. The CDR3, as DNA: TGTGCCAGCCGTGTAGGGAGCGCCCCGGATGAAAAACTGTTTTTT.

The chain couples TRBV29-1 to TRBJ2-2; 10 bases fit TRBD1. V lost 7 bases and J lost 3; bases outside the gene matches: 5. Germline V CDR1 and CDR2: SQVTM, ANQGSEA. This CDR3 is 14 amino acids long. The CDR3 sequence: CSARQGADTGELFF. The CDR3 DNA reads TGCAGCGCCCGACAGGGGGCAGACACCGGGGAGCTGTTTTTT.

This clone has only one observation. The chain carries TRBV5-1 and TRBJ2-7; no reliable D call. Trimming removed 1 base at V and 7 bases at J, with 12 bases between. The CDR3 covers 13 residues. In germline, CDR1 is SGHRS, CDR2 YFSETQ. The CDR3 sequence is CASSLSPGEEQYF. The CDR3 coding sequence is TGCGCCAGCAGCTTGTCACCAGGAGAGGAGCAGTACTTC.

J is TRBJ2-7 and V is TRBV11-2, with D hard to call. Germline lookup yields CDR1 SGHAT and CDR2 FQNNGV. V lost 0 bases to trimming and J lost 6 bases, with 18 bases between them. The CDR3 runs 16 residues. Written as DNA, the CDR3 is TGTGCCAGCAGCTTAGATCGCCCTCGGGCTCCCCCCGAGCAGTACTTC. It translates to CASSLDRPRAPPEQYF.

The V call is TRBV25-1, the J call TRBJ1-3, with a possible D match to TRBD1 (5 bases). With 2 bases removed from V and 7 bases from J, the gap between germline ends came to 12 bases. Germline CDR1 reads MGHDK; CDR2 reads SYGVNS. The CDR3 has 14 residues. CDR3 nucleotide sequence: TGTGCCAGCAGTGAAGGGGACGGACGTAACACCATATATTTT. Protein: CASSEGDGRNTIYF.

V and J are TRBV28 and TRBJ1-5; D ambiguous. There are 12 residues in the CDR3. V shed 5 bases and J shed 5 bases, with 7 bases lying between them. Germline-derived CDR1 and CDR2 are MDHEN and SYDVKM. For the CDR3, the DNA is TGTGCCAGCAGTCTGATCCATCAGCCCCAGCATTTT. This encodes CASSLIHQPQHF.

The rearrangement links TRBV4-1 to TRBJ2-3; D gene ambiguous. Trimming took 3 bases from V and 4 from J, leaving 11 bases between them. The CDR3 is 14 amino acids. The germline gives CDR1 MGHRA, CDR2 YSYEKL. CDR3 DNA: TGCGCCAGCAGCCAGGATCGCGTGGCAGATACGCAGTATTTT. This encodes CASSQDRVADTQYF.

This chain links TRBV19 with TRBJ1-4; 8 bases are shared with TRBD1. Germline-derived CDR1 and CDR2 are LNHDA and SQIVND (reference sequence). CDR3 length: 15 amino acids. V dropped 3 bases and J dropped 8; count of bases not matched to a gene: 8. The CDR3 DNA reads TGTGCCAGTAGTATGGGCGGACAGGGTCGCGAAAAACTGTTTTTT. Its protein product is CASSMGGQGREKLFF. The full variable domain, with the rest looked up from reference TRBV19 and TRBJ1-4, is DGGITQSPKYLFRKEGQNVTLSCEQNLNHDAMYWYRQDPGQGLRLIYYSQIVNDFQKGDIAEGYSVSREKKESFPLTVTSAQKNPTAFYLCASSMGGQGREKLFFGSGTQLSVL.

The CDR3 bases are TGTGCCAGCAGTGAAGGGGGACAGGGATCCTACGAGCAGTACTTC. It specifies CASSEGGQGSYEQYF. V is TRBV6-1 and J is TRBJ2-7; 9 bases map to TRBD1. V shed 1 base and J 1 base; nucleotides not matched to a gene: 2. Looked up from germline, CDR1 is MNHNS and CDR2 is SASEGT. There are 15 residues in the CDR3.

In its sample, this clone was seen once. V is TRBV18 and J is TRBJ2-1; 7 bases are a match to TRBD1. This CDR3 comprises 15 residues. The V segment lost 6 bases and the J segment 3 bases; nucleotides outside the gene matches: 8. Germline V gene data show CDR1 as KGHSH and CDR2 as LQKENI. Here the CDR3 DNA reads TGTGCCAGCTCTCCGTCCCGGGACAGCTACAATGAGCAGTTCTTC. It yields the protein CASSPSRDSYNEQFF.

This clone was seen a handful of times. This chain uses TRBV6-1 with TRBJ1-2; D perhaps matches TRBD1 (6 bases). The CDR3 totals 15 residues. Germline V gene data show CDR1 as MNHNS and CDR2 as SASEGT. Trimming left V 3 bases short and J 4 bases short, with 15 bases between. CDR3 sequence (DNA): TGTGCCAGCAGTGACCCGGGGGGCCTCTCCTATGGCTACACCTTC. Its translation is CASSDPGGLSYGYTF.

J is TRBJ1-1 and V is TRBV5-1; D remains ambiguous. Germline loops: CDR1 SGHRS, CDR2 YFSETQ. The CDR3 has 15 residues. V was trimmed by 0 bases and J by 0 bases, leaving 9 bases between them. DNA of the CDR3: TGCGCCAGCAGCTTGGAGGTTTCGTTGAACACTGAAGCTTTCTTT. This gives the protein CASSLEVSLNTEAFF.

A few counts support this clone. The genes are TRBV9 and TRBJ2-2; possible D gene TRBD2, 6 bases. Germline V gene sequence: CDR1 SGDLS, CDR2 YYNGEE. The germline V and J ends were trimmed by 0 bases and 4 bases, with 7 bases remaining between them. The CDR3 has 14 amino acids. CDR3: CASSVDSGTGELFF. DNA of the CDR3: TGTGCCAGCAGCGTAGATAGCGGCACCGGGGAGCTGTTTTTT. Filled out from reference TRBV9 and TRBJ2-2, the complete variable domain reads DSGVTQTPKHLITATGQRVTLRCSPRSGDLSVYWYQQSLDQGLQFLIQYYNGEERAKGNILERFSAQQFPDLHSELNLSSLELGDSALYFCASSVDSGTGELFFGEGSRLTVL.

This clone has a single count. This chain links TRBV5-1 with TRBJ2-5, with TRBD2 matching over 7 bases. Looked up from germline, CDR1 is SGHRS and CDR2 is YFSETQ. This CDR3 region has 13 residues. Germline trimming cut 4 bases from V and 5 bases from J; bases unmatched to any gene: 5. CDR3 amino acids: CASSPPRGETQYF. In nucleotides, the CDR3 is TGCGCCAGCAGCCCGCCGCGGGGGGAGACCCAGTACTTC.

This clone was seen more than once but under ten times. The chain links TRBV6-5 to TRBJ2-3, with D possibly being TRBD2 (7 bases). The CDR3 has 13 amino acids. Germline V gene lookup returns CDR1 MNHEY and CDR2 SVGAGI. V dropped 8 bases and J dropped 4 bases, with 13 bases sitting between them. CDR3 DNA sequence: TGTGCCAGCTGGGGGGGGCCCTCAGATACGCAGTATTTT. Its translation is CASWGGPSDTQYF.

The genes are TRBV6-5 and TRBJ1-6; 7 bases fit TRBD1. This CDR3 has 14 amino acids. Per the germline V gene, CDR1 is MNHEY and CDR2 is SVGAGI. V shed 4 bases, J shed 10 bases, and the junction held 7 bases outside the gene matches. CDR3 nucleotides: TGTGCCAGCAGTTTGGACAGGCCGAGGTCACCCCTCCACTTT. Its translation: CASSLDRPRSPLHF.

The V call is TRBV4-2, the J call TRBJ1-1; 12 bases agree with TRBD1. Germline CDR1 reads LGHNA; CDR2 reads YNFKEQ. The V gene end was trimmed by 0 bases and the J gene end by 4 bases; junction bases not matched to a gene: 6. This CDR3 has 17 amino acids. The CDR3 DNA is TGTGCCAGCAGCCAAGAAGGGACAGGGGGCTCGGGCACTGAAGCTTTCTTT. Translation gives CASSQEGTGGSGTEAFF.

The chain combines TRBV5-1 with TRBJ2-7; TRBD1 might be the D (5 bases). V lost 1 base to trimming and J lost 3 bases, with 11 bases between them. The CDR3 loop spans 14 amino acids. CDR1 is SGHRS and CDR2 is YFSETQ in the germline V gene. CDR3 sequence: CASSLSGSGYEQYF. CDR3 coding DNA: TGCGCCAGCAGCTTGTCAGGGTCCGGCTACGAGCAGTACTTC. The entire variable domain, with the rest obtained from reference TRBV5-1 and TRBJ2-7, is as follows: KAGVTQTPRYLIKTRGQQVTLSCSPISGHRSVSWYQQTPGQGLQFLFEYFSETQRNKGNFPGRFSGRQFSNSRSEMNVSTLELGDSALYLCASSLSGSGYEQYFGPGTRLTVT.

The rearrangement links TRBV15 to TRBJ1-5; D uncertain. The V gene's germline CDR1 is LNHNV and CDR2 YYDKDF (reference sequence). CDR3 length: 13 residues. Trimming removed 5 bases at V and 5 bases at J, with 10 bases between. The CDR3 sequence is CATSETRDQPQHF. The CDR3 nucleotides are TGTGCCACCAGCGAAACAAGGGATCAGCCCCAGCATTTT.